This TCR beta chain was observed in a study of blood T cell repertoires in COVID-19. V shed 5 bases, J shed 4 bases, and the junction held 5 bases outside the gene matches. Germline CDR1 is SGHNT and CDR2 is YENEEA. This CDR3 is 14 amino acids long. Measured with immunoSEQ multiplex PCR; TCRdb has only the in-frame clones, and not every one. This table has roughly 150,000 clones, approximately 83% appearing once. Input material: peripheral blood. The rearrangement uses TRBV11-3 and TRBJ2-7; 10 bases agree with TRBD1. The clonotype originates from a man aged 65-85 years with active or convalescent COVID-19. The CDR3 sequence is CASSKGQGNYEQYF. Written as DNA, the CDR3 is TGTGCCAGCAGCAAGGGACAGGGGAATTACGAGCAGTACTTC.